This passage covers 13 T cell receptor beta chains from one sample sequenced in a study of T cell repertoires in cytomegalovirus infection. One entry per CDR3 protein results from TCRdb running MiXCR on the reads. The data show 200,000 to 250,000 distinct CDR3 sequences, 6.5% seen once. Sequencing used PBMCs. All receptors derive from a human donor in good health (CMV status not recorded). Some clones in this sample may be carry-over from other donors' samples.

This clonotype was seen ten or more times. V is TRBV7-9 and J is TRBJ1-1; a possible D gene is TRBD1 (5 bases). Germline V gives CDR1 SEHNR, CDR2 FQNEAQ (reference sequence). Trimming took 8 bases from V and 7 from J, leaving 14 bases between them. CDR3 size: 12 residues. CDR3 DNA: TGTGCCAGCGGCCAGGGTCTGGGTGAAGCTTTCTTT. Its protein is CASGQGLGEAFF.

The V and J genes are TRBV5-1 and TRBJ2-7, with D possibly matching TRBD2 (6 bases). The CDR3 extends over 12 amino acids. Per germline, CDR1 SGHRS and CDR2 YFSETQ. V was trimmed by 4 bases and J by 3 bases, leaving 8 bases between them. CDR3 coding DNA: TGCGCCAGCAGCGGGACTGGCTACGAGCAGTACTTC. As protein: CASSGTGYEQYF.

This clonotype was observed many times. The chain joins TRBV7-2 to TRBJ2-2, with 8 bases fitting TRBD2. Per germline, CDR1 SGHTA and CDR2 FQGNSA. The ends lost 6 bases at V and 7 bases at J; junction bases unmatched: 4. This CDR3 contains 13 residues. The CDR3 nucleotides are TGTGCCAGCAGTGCGGGGGGAGGCGGGGAGCTGTTTTTT. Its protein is CASSAGGGGELFF.

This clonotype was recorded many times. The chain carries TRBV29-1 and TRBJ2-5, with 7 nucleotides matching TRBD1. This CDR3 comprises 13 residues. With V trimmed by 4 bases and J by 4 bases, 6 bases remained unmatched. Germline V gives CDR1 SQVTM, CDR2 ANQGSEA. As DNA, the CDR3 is TGCAGCGTTGCTAGGGGGCGCCGAGAGACCCAGTACTTC. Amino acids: CSVARGRRETQYF.

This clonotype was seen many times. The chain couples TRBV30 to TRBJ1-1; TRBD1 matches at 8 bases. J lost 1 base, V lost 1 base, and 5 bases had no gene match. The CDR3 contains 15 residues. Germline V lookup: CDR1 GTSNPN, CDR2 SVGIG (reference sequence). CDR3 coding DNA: TGTGCCTGGAGTGCGATACAGGGGGAGAACACTGAAGCTTTCTTT. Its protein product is CAWSAIQGENTEAFF.

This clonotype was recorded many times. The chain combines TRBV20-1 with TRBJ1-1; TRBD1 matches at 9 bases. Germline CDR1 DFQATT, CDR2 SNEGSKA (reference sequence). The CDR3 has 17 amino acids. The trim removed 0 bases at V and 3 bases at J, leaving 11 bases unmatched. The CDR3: CSARDMAGDRADTEAFF. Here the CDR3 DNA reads TGCAGTGCTAGAGATATGGCGGGGGACAGGGCGGACACTGAAGCTTTCTTT.

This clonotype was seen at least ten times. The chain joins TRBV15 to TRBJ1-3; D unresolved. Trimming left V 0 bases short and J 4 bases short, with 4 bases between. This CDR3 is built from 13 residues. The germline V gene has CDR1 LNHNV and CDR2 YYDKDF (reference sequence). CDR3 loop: CATSRDRGNTIYF. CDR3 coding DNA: TGTGCCACCAGCAGAGACAGGGGAAACACCATATATTTT.

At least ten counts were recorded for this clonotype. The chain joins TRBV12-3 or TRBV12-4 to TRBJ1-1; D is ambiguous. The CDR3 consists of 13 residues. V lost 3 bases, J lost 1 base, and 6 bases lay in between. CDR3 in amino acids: CASSLGENTEAFF. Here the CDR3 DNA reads TGTGCCAGCAGTTTGGGCGAGAACACTGAAGCTTTCTTT.

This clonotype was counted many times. The CDR3 sequence: CASSLPQGSGNTIYF. The CDR3 coding sequence is TGTGCCAGCAGCCTCCCCCAGGGCTCTGGAAACACCATATATTTT. This sequence joins TRBV7-2 and TRBJ1-3; possible D gene TRBD1, 5 bases. V was shortened by 5 bases and J by 0 bases, with 11 bases between the two germline ends. Germline V gives CDR1 SGHTA, CDR2 FQGNSA. This CDR3 comprises 15 residues. Looking up the rest from reference TRBV7-2 and TRBJ1-3 gives the full variable domain: GAGVSQSPSNKVTEKGKDVELRCDPISGHTALYWYRQSLGQGLEFLIYFQGNSAPDKSGLPSDRFSAERTGGSVSTLTIQRTQQEDSAVYLCASSLPQGSGNTIYFGEGSWLTVV.

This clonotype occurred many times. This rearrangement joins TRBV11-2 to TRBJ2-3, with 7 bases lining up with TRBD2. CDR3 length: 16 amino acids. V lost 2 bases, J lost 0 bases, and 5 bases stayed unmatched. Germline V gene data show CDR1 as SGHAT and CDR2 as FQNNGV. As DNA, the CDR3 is TGTGCCAGCAGCTTAAAACTAGCGACTAGCACAGATACGCAGTATTTT. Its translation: CASSLKLATSTDTQYF.

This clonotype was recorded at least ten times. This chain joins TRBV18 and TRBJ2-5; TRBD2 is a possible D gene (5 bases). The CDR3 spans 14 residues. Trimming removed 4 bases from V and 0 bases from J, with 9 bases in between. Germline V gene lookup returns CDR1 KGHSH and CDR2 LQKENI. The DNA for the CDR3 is TGTGCCAGCTCACTCGGGGATTACCAAGAGACCCAGTACTTC. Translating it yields CASSLGDYQETQYF.

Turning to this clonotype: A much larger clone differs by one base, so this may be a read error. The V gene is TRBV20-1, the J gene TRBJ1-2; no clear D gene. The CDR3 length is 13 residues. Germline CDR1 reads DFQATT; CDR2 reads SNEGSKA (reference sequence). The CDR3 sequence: CSAKPYFNYDYTF. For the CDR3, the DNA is TGCAGTGCTAAACCCTATTTTAACTATGACTACACCTTC.

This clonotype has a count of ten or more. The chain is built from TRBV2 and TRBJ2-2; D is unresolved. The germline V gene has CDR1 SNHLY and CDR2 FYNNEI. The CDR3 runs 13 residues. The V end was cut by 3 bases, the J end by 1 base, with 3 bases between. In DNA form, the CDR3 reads TGTGCCAGCAGTGATGAGAACACCGGGGAGCTGTTTTTT. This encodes CASSDENTGELFF.